This note documents a single T cell receptor beta chain sequence. The antigen remains undetermined. The germline V gene has CDR1 MNHNS and CDR2 SASEGT. The CDR3 sequence is 13 residues long. V was clipped by 6 bases and J by 7 bases; unmatched bases: 9. These data belong to a study of T cells in localized non-small cell lung cancer. Whole-study results and caveats: Heterogeneity cannot be ruled out, as sequencing used one tumor region only. Clonality peaked in uninvolved adjacent lung rather than tumor. Adjacent lung held a median around 60 of the top 100 tumor clones.

The repertoire was sequenced with immunoSEQ multiplex PCR; TCRdb's copy has only in-frame clones and lacks some. The sample yields about 36,000 clones, around nine tenths seen once. This sequence was found in a woman aged 35 to 75 with stage I lung adenocarcinoma. The sample in question was peripheral blood, obtained before any cancer treatment. This chain connects TRBV6-1 to TRBJ2-7, with 7 nucleotides matching TRBD1. The CDR3 nucleotides read TGTGCCAGCAGCGCTCCACAGGGGAGAGAGCAGTACTTC. It specifies CASSAPQGREQYF.